This T cell receptor (beta chain) is from a study of T cell repertoires in cytomegalovirus infection. The CDR3 has 14 amino acids. V shed 2 bases and J shed 6 bases, with 10 bases lying between them. Germline V CDR1 and CDR2: MNHEY, SVGAGI. Note on this clonotype: What it recognizes is unknown.

Findings and caveats of the study: Pooled public TCR beta family frequency picked out CMV carriers with the relevant HLA.

TCRdb re-analysed the reads in MiXCR, keeping a single row per CDR3 protein. The data show around 900,000 distinct CDR3 sequences, with roughly 30% seen just once and more than 13% held by the top ten. The chain uses TRBV6-5 and TRBJ1-4; tentatively, D is TRBD1 (5 bases). The sequenced sample was cultured CD8+ T cells from PBMCs, obtained from culture after CMV antigen stimulation. The TCR was taken from a human donor in good health (CMV status not recorded). Some clones in this sample may be carry-over from other donors' samples. The CDR3 DNA reads as TGTGCCAGCAGTTACATGGGGGACGATGAAAAACTGTTTTTT. This encodes CASSYMGDDEKLFF.